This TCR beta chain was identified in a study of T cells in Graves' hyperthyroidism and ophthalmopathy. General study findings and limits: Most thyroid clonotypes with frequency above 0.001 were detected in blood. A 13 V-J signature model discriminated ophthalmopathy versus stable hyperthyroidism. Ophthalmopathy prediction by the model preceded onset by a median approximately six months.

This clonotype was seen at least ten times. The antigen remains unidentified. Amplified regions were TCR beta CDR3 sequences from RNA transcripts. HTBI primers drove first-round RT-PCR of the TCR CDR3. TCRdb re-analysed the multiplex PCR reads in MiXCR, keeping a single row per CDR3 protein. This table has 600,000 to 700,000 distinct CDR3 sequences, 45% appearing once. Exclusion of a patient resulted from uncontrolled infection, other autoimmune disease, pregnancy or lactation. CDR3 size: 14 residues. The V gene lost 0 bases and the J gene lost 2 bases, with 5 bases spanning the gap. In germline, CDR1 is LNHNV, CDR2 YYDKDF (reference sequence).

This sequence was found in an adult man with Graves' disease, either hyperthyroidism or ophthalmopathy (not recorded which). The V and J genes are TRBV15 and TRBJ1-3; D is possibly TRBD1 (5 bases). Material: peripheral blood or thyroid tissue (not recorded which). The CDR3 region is CATSRDRAGNTIYF. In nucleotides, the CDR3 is TGTGCCACCAGCAGAGACAGGGCTGGAAACACCATATATTTT.